These 5 T cell receptor beta chains were all obtained from the same sample, sequenced in a study of T cell changes during pregnancy in multiple sclerosis. The protocol was immunoSEQ multiplex PCR, while the TCRdb copy is restricted to in-frame clones and leaves out a portion. The sample records over 90,000 clones, about nine tenths being singletons. Sample: peripheral blood, taken in the second trimester of pregnancy. Every receptor here comes from a female donor in good health, enrolled as a control in a pregnancy study.

The rearrangement links TRBV6-1 to TRBJ1-2; D may be TRBD1 (6 bases). Trimming pared 5 bases from V and 4 bases from J, leaving 11 bases between. Looked up from germline, CDR1 is MNHNS and CDR2 is SASEGT. The CDR3 has 13 amino acids. CDR3 nucleotide sequence: TGTGCCAGCAGTCTACAGGGCATCTATGGCTACACCTTC. This encodes CASSLQGIYGYTF.

This chain connects TRBV23-1 to TRBJ2-5; 9 bases are a match to TRBD1. TRBV23-1 belongs to the ORF category, with a function that is uncertain. CDR3 length: 17 amino acids. Germline trimming cut 6 bases from V and 3 bases from J; bases unmatched to any gene: 14. The CDR3 sequence is CASSTKRNRDREETQYF. CDR3 coding DNA: TGCGCCAGCAGCACCAAACGCAACCGGGACAGGGAAGAGACCCAGTACTTC.

J is TRBJ2-2 and V is TRBV10-3; 9 nucleotides align to TRBD2. CDR1 and CDR2 from the germline V gene are ENHRY and SYGVKD. The length of the CDR3 is 18 residues. V shed 3 bases and J 0 bases; nucleotides not matched to a gene: 8. The CDR3 bases are TGTGCCATCAGTGAAAGGGGAGCGGGAGGTCCGAACACCGGGGAGCTGTTTTTT. Translation gives CAISERGAGGPNTGELFF.

The V call is TRBV15, the J call TRBJ2-1; TRBD2 aligns across 10 bases. This CDR3 has 15 residues. Germline CDR1 reads LNHNV; CDR2 reads YYDKDF (reference sequence). After removal of 5 bases from V and 7 bases from J, the junction contained 8 bases not matched to a gene. In DNA form, the CDR3 reads TGTGCCACCAGCGGGCCTAGCGGGAGATTAAATGAGCAGTTCTTC. This sequence encodes CATSGPSGRLNEQFF.

The rearrangement joins TRBV5-8 to TRBJ2-2, with 9 bases identical to TRBD1. Germline CDR1 reads SGHTS; CDR2 reads YDEGEE. The CDR3 loop spans 18 amino acids. V lost 4 bases and J lost 3; bases outside the gene matches: 13. CDR3 sequence: CASSAQGALVLDTGELFF. The CDR3 region has the DNA TGTGCCAGCAGCGCACAGGGGGCGCTTGTTCTGGACACCGGGGAGCTGTTTTTT.